Sequencing of this T cell receptor (beta chain) was carried out in a study of response to subunit inactivated influenza vaccine. This clonotype was counted a few times. TCRdb ran MiXCR on the RT-PCR reads and lists one entry per CDR3 protein. The profile shows 500,000 to 650,000 distinct CDR3 sequences, about 8% of them singletons. From germline, CDR1 is DFQATT and CDR2 SNEGSKA (reference sequence). Trimming removed 0 bases from V and 1 base from J; junction bases left unmatched: 5. This CDR3 spans 15 amino acids. The chain joins TRBV20-1 to TRBJ1-1, with 7 bases identical to TRBD1. The receptor's source is a man in his fifties or sixties who received an inactivated influenza vaccine. The input for sequencing was PBMCs from blood, taken less than 25 months after vaccination. The DNA for the CDR3 is TGCAGTGCTAGAGATCCCGGGACAGCGAACACTGAAGCTTTCTTT. It encodes CSARDPGTANTEAFF.